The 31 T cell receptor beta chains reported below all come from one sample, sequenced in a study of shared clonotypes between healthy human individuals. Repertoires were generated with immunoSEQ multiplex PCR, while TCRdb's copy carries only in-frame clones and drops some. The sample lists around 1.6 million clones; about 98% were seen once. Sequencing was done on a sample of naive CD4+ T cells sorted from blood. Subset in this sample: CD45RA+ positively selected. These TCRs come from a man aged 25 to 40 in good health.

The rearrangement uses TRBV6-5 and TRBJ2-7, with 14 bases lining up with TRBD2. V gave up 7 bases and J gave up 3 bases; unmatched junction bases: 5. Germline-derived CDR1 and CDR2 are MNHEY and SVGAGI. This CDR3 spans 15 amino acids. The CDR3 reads CASKGGLAGVYEQYF. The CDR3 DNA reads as TGTGCCAGCAAGGGGGGACTAGCGGGAGTCTACGAGCAGTACTTC.

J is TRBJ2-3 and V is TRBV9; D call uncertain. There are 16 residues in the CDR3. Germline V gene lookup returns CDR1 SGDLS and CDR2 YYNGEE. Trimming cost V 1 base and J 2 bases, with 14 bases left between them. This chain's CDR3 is CASSVLTGLTTDTQYF. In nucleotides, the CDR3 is TGTGCCAGCAGCGTATTAACGGGCTTGACCACAGATACGCAGTATTTT. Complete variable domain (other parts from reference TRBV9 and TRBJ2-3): DSGVTQTPKHLITATGQRVTLRCSPRSGDLSVYWYQQSLDQGLQFLIQYYNGEERAKGNILERFSAQQFPDLHSELNLSSLELGDSALYFCASSVLTGLTTDTQYFGPGTRLTVL.

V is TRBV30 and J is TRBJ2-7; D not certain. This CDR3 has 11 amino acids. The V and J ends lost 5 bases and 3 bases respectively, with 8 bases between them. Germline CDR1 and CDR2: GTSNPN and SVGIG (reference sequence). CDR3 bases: TGTGCCTGGGGTGCAATCTACGAGCAGTACTTC. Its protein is CAWGAIYEQYF. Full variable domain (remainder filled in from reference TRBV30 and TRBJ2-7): SQTIHQWPATLVQPVGSPLSLECTVEGTSNPNLYWYRQAAGRGLQLLFYSVGIGQISSEVPQNLSASRPQDRQFILSSKKLLLSDSGFYLCAWGAIYEQYFGPGTRLTVT.

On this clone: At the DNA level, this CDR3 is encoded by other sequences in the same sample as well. CDR3 in DNA: TGTGCCAGTAGTATTGACCTCGTGAGCACAGATACGCAGTATTTT. Its protein product is CASSIDLVSTDTQYF. The chain has TRBV19 and TRBJ2-3; D is ambiguous. The V end lost 3 bases, the J end lost 0 bases, and 10 bases lay between the germline ends. Germline V gene data show CDR1 as LNHDA and CDR2 as SQIVND (reference sequence). The CDR3 covers 15 residues.

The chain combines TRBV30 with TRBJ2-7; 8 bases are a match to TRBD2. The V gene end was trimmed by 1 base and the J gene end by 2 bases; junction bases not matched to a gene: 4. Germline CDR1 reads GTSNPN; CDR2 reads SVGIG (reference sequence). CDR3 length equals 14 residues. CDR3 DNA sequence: TGTGCCTGGAGTGGTGCGGGGGGCACCTACGAGCAGTACTTC. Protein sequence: CAWSGAGGTYEQYF.

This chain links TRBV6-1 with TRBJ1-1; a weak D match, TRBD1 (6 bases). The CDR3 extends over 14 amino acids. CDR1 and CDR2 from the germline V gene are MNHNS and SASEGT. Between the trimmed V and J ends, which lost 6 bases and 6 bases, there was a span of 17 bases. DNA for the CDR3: TGTGCCAGCAGGTCCAGGGGAAGGAGGCCTGAAGCTTTCTTT. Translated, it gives CASRSRGRRPEAFF.

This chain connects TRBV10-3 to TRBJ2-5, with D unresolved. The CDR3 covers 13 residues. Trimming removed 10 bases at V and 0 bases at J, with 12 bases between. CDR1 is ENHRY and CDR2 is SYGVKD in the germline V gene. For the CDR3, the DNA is TGTGCCACCACTCATGGAGACCAAGAGACCCAGTACTTC. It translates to CATTHGDQETQYF.

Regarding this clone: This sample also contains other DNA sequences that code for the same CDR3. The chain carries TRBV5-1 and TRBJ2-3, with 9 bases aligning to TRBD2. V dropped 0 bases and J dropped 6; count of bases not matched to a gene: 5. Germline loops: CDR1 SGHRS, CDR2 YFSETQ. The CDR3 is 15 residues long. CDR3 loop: CASSLGLAGTDTQYF. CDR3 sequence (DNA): TGCGCCAGCAGCTTGGGGCTAGCGGGGACGGATACGCAGTATTTT.

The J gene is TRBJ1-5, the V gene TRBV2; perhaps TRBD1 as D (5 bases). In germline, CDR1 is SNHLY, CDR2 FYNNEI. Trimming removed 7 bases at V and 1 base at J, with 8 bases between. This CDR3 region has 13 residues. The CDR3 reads CASTQESNQPQHF. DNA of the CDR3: TGTGCCAGCACACAGGAAAGCAATCAGCCCCAGCATTTT. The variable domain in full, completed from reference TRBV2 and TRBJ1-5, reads EPEVTQTPSHQVTQMGQEVILRCVPISNHLYFYWYRQILGQKVEFLVSFYNNEISEKSEIFDDQFSVERPDGSNFTLKIRSTKLEDSAMYFCASTQESNQPQHFGDGTRLSIL.

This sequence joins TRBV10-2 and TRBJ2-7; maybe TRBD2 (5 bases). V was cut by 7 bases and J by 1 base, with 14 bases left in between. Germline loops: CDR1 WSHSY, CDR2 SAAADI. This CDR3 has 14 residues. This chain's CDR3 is CASTVPQRSYEQYF. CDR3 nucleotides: TGCGCCAGCACTGTCCCCCAGCGGTCCTACGAGCAGTACTTC.

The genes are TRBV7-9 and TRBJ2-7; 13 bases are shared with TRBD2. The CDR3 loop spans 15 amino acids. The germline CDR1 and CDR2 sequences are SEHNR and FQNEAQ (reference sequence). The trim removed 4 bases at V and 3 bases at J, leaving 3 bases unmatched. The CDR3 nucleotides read TGTGCCAGCAGCTGGGGACTAGCGGGAAGCTACGAGCAGTACTTC. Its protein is CASSWGLAGSYEQYF.

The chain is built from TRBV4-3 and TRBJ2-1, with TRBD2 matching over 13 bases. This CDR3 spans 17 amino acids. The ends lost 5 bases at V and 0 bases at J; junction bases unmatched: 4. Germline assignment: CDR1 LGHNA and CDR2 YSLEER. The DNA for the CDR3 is TGCGCCAGCAGCTCCCGGACTAGCGGGAGCTCCTACAATGAGCAGTTCTTC. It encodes CASSSRTSGSSYNEQFF.

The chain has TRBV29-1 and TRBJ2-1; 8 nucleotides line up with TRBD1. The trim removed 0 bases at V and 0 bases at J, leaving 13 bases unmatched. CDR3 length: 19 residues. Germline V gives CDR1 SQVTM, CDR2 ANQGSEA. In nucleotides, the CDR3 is TGCAGCGTTGAAGATAGGACAGGGAATCCCTTTAGCTCCTACAATGAGCAGTTCTTC. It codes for CSVEDRTGNPFSSYNEQFF.

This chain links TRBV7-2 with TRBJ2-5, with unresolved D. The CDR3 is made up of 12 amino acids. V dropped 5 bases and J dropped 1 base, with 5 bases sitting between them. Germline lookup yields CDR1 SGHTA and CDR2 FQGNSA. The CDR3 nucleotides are TGTGCCAGCAGCCCTTTCCAAGAGACCCAGTACTTC. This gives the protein CASSPFQETQYF.

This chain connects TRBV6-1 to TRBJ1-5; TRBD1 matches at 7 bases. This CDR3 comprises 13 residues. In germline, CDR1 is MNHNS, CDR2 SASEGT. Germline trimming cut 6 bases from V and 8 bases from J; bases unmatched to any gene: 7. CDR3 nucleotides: TGTGCCAGCAGCGATGACAGGGCAAAGCCCCAGCATTTT. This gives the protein CASSDDRAKPQHF.

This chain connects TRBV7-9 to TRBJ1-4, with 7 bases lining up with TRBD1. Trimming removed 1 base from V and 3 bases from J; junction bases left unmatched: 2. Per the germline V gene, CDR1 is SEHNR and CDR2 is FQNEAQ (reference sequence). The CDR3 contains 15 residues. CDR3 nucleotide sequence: TGTGCCAGCAGCTTAGTCACAGGGGCTAATGAAAAACTGTTTTTT. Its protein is CASSLVTGANEKLFF.

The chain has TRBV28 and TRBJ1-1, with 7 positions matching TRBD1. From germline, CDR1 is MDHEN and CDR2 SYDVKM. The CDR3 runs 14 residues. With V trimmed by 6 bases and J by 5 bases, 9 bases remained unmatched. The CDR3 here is CASRDQGGRTEAFF. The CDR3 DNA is TGTGCCAGCAGAGATCAGGGGGGGAGGACTGAAGCTTTCTTT.

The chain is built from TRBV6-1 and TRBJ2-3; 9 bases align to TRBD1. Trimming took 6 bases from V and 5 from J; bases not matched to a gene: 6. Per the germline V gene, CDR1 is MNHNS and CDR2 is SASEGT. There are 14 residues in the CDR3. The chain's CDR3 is CASRGTGIGDTQYF. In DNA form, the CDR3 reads TGTGCCAGCAGGGGGACAGGGATAGGAGATACGCAGTATTTT.

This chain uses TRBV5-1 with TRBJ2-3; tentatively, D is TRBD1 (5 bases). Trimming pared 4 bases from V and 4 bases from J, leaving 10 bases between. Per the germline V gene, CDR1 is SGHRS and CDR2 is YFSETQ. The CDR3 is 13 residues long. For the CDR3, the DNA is TGCGCCAGCAGCCAGGGTTTCCCAGATACGCAGTATTTT. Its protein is CASSQGFPDTQYF.

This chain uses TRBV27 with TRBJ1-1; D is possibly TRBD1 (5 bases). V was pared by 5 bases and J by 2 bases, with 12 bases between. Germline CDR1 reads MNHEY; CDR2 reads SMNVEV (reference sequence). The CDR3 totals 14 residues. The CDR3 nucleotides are TGTGCCAGCAGTCCCCTGGGGACCAACACTGAAGCTTTCTTT. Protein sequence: CASSPLGTNTEAFF.

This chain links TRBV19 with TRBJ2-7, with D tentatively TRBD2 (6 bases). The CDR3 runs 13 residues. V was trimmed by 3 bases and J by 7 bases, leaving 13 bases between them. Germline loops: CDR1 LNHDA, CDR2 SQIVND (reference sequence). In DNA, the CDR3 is TGTGCCAGTAGTATCGGTAGCGGTCTAGAGCAGTACTTC. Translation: CASSIGSGLEQYF.

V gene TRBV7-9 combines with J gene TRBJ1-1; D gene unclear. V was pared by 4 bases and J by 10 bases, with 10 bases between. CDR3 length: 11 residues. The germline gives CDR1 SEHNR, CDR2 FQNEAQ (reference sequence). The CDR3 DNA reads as TGTGCCAGCAGCTCACCAGTCGGAGCTTTCTTT. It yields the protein CASSSPVGAFF.

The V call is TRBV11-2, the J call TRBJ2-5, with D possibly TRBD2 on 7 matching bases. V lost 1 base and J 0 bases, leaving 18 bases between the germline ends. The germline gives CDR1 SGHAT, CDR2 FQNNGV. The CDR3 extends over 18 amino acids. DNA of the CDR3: TGTGCCAGCAGCTTAGTTGGTCGGGGGGCTAGGTACCAAGAGACCCAGTACTTC. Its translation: CASSLVGRGARYQETQYF.

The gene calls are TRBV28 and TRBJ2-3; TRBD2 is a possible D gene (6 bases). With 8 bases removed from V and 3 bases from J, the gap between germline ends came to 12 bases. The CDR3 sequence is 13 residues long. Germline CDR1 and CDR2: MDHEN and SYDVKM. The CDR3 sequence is CASDLAGTDTQYF. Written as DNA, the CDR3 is TGTGCCAGCGACCTGGCGGGGACAGATACGCAGTATTTT.

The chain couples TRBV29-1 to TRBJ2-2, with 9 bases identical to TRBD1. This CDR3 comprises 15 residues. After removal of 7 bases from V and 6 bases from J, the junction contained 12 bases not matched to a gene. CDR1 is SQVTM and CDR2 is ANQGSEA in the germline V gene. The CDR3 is CSAMDTGGASGELFF. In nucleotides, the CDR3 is TGCAGCGCTATGGATACAGGGGGCGCATCCGGGGAGCTGTTTTTT.

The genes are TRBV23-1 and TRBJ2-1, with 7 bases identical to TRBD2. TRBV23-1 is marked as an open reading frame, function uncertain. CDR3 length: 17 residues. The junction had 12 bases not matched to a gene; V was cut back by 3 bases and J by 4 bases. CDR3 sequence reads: CASSQSSLSGTYNEQFF. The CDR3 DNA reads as TGCGCCAGCAGTCAGTCGAGTCTCAGCGGGACGTACAATGAGCAGTTCTTC.

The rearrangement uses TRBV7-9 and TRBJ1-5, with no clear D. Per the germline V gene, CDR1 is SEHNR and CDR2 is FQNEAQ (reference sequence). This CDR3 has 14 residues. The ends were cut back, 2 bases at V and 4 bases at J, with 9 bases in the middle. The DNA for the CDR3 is TGTGCCAGCAGCTTATCAACAATGAATCAGCCCCAGCATTTT. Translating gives CASSLSTMNQPQHF.

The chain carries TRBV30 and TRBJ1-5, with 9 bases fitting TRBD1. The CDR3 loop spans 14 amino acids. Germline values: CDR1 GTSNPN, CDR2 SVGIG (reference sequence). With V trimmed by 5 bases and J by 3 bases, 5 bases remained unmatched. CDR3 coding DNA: TGTGCCTGGGGTAGGGACAGGGACAATCAGCCCCAGCATTTT. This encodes CAWGRDRDNQPQHF.

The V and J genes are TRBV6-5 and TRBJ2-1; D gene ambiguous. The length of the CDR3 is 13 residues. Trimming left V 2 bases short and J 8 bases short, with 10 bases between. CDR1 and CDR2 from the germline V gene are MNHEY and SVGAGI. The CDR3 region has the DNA TGTGCCAGCAGTTACCCCGTGGGGTATGAGCAGTTCTTC. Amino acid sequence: CASSYPVGYEQFF.

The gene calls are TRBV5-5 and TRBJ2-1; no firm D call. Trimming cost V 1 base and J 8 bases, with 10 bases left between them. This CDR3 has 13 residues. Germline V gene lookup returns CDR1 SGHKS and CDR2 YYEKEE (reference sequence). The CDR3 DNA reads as TGTGCCAGCAGCTTGTCTAGTATCCATGAGCAGTTCTTC. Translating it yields CASSLSSIHEQFF.

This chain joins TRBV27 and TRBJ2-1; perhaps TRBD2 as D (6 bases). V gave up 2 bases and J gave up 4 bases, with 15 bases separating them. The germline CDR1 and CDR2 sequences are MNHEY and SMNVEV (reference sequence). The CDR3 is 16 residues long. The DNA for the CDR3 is TGTGCCAGCAGTTTACGGGCGGGAACCCTTTACAATGAGCAGTTCTTC. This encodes CASSLRAGTLYNEQFF.